Shown below are 8 T cell receptor beta chains from a single sample sequenced in a study of T cell clonotyping in hematopoietic cell transplantation. Clones were sequenced by immunoSEQ multiplex PCR, and TCRdb holds only the in-frame ones, with some missing. Here the sample spans roughly 40,000 clones, 90% to 95% being singletons. The sequencing input was peripheral blood mononuclear cells. The receptors derive from a woman between 50 and 59 years old in good health. Some clones in this sample may be carry-over from other donors' samples.

The gene calls are TRBV5-1 and TRBJ2-6, with TRBD1 matching 7 bases. The CDR3 is 15 residues long. Germline V gene lookup returns CDR1 SGHRS and CDR2 YFSETQ. V lost 4 bases and J lost 4; bases outside the gene matches: 5. CDR3 in DNA: TGCGCCAGCAGCCTACAGGGGACAGGGGCCAACGTCCTGACTTTC. Amino acids: CASSLQGTGANVLTF.

The chain carries TRBV5-1 and TRBJ1-4; D perhaps matches TRBD1 (6 bases). Germline CDR1 is SGHRS and CDR2 is YFSETQ. The CDR3 is 18 amino acids. V dropped 4 bases and J dropped 0 bases, with 19 bases sitting between them. CDR3 region: CASSPSAGELTTNEKLFF. In DNA form, the CDR3 reads TGCGCCAGCAGCCCCAGTGCAGGGGAGCTTACAACTAATGAAAAACTGTTTTTT.

The rearrangement links TRBV7-9 to TRBJ2-5; TRBD1 matches 7 bases. The end of the DNA aligns better with TRBJ2-7, so the J call may be wrong. CDR3 length: 15 amino acids. CDR1 and CDR2 (germline): SEHNR, FQNEAQ (reference sequence). The CDR3 DNA reads as TGTGCCAGCAGCTCCCGGGACAGCTTTATCTACGAGCAGTACTTC. This gives the protein CASSSRDSFIYEQYF.

The V and J genes are TRBV10-3 and TRBJ1-1; no firm D call. Germline CDR1 and CDR2: ENHRY and SYGVKD. Between the trimmed V and J ends, which lost 0 bases and 3 bases, there was a span of 11 bases. This CDR3 contains 15 residues. In DNA, the CDR3 is TGTGCCATCAGTGAGTCGAAGGAAGGGTACACTGAAGCTTTCTTT. Amino acids: CAISESKEGYTEAFF.

The V call is TRBV2, the J call TRBJ2-5, with D maybe TRBD2 (6 bases). From germline, CDR1 is SNHLY and CDR2 FYNNEI. V lost 7 bases to trimming and J lost 6 bases, with 18 bases between them. CDR3 length: 14 residues. CDR3 nucleotides: TGTGCCAGCACCCGGGGGACCTTGGCGAAGACCCAGTACTTC. Its protein product is CASTRGTLAKTQYF.

The chain couples TRBV5-1 to TRBJ1-1, with 10 nucleotides matching TRBD1. There are 15 residues in the CDR3. V shed 4 bases, J shed 2 bases, and the junction held 5 bases outside the gene matches. From germline, CDR1 is SGHRS and CDR2 YFSETQ. CDR3 DNA: TGCGCCAGCAGCCGTGGGACAGGGGAAAACACTGAAGCTTTCTTT. Residues: CASSRGTGENTEAFF.

The rearrangement links TRBV7-9 to TRBJ1-2, with 8 bases that match TRBD1. The germline V gene has CDR1 SEHNR and CDR2 FQNEAQ (reference sequence). V shed 1 base and J 2 bases; nucleotides not matched to a gene: 6. The CDR3 is made up of 16 amino acids. The CDR3 nucleotides read TGTGCCAGCAGCTTAGGGGGAGGACAGGGCAACTATGGCTACACCTTC. Protein: CASSLGGGQGNYGYTF. Combining the CDR3 with reference TRBV7-9 and TRBJ1-2 gives the whole variable domain DTGVSQNPRHKITKRGQNVTFRCDPISEHNRLYWYRQTLGQGPEFLTYFQNEAQLEKSRLLSDRFSAERPKGSFSTLEIQRTEQGDSAMYLCASSLGGGQGNYGYTFGSGTRLTVV.

This clone was observed once. V gene TRBV7-9 combines with J gene TRBJ1-5, with no clear D. CDR1 and CDR2 from the germline V gene are SEHNR and FQNEAQ (reference sequence). The CDR3 totals 13 residues. V was cut by 1 base and J by 5 bases, with 6 bases left in between. CDR3 sequence (DNA): TGTGCCAGCAGCTTAGAATCGTATCAGCCCCAGCATTTT. It encodes CASSLESYQPQHF.